The T cell receptor (beta chain) under discussion was sequenced for a study of OX40 agonist ivuxolimab in advanced cancers. CDR3 size: 14 residues. V gave up 3 bases and J gave up 5 bases; unmatched junction bases: 2. CDR1 and CDR2 from the germline V gene are MNHEY and SVGAGI. Sequenced by immunoSEQ multiplex PCR; TCRdb stores in-frame clones only, minus some. This table holds 60,000 or so clones, roughly 84% found once. The specimen comprised CD4+ or CD8+ T cells sorted from blood, sampled in a trial of the OX40 agonist ivuxolimab. The rearrangement links TRBV6-5 to TRBJ2-5; TRBD2 matches 11 bases. The receptor's source is an adult with an advanced solid tumor such as melanoma, head and neck, liver or kidney cancer. The DNA for the CDR3 is TGTGCCAGCAGTTATTCTAGCGGGAGGGAGACCCAGTACTTC. It specifies CASSYSSGRETQYF.